The 11 T cell receptor beta chains in this list originate from one sample, sequenced in a study of blood T cells in healthy people across ages. The authors ran a second PCR of about 6 to 12 cycles using a sample-barcoded 5' primer and a J-beta primer mix. One entry per CDR3 protein results from TCRdb running MiXCR on the 5' RACE reads. This table holds over a million distinct CDR3 sequences, roughly 45% found once. The sample comprised blood. These receptor sequences come from a woman aged 55-75 years in good health.

The rearrangement uses TRBV19 and TRBJ2-1; possibly TRBD2 for D (6 bases). From germline, CDR1 is LNHDA and CDR2 SQIVND (reference sequence). This CDR3 has 14 amino acids. Trimming left V 3 bases short and J 2 bases short, with 8 bases between. This chain's CDR3 is CASSMGGAYNEQFF. Written as DNA, the CDR3 is TGTGCCAGTAGTATGGGCGGGGCCTACAATGAGCAGTTCTTC. Filled out from reference TRBV19 and TRBJ2-1, the complete variable domain reads DGGITQSPKYLFRKEGQNVTLSCEQNLNHDAMYWYRQDPGQGLRLIYYSQIVNDFQKGDIAEGYSVSREKKESFPLTVTSAQKNPTAFYLCASSMGGAYNEQFFGPGTRLTVL.

The genes are TRBV9 and TRBJ2-7; no clear D gene. The CDR3 sequence is 16 residues long. Trimming shortened V by 4 bases and J by 0 bases, and 17 bases separated the two germline ends. Germline values: CDR1 SGDLS, CDR2 YYNGEE. CDR3: CASSPSPTEYSYEQYF. For the CDR3, the DNA is TGTGCCAGCAGCCCCAGCCCGACGGAATACTCCTACGAGCAGTACTTC.

This clonotype was found a few times. This chain joins TRBV19 and TRBJ2-7, with D tentatively TRBD1 (6 bases). V lost 5 bases, J lost 6 bases, and 14 bases lay in between. This CDR3 region has 13 residues. Germline-derived CDR1 and CDR2 are LNHDA and SQIVND (reference sequence). Here the CDR3 DNA reads TGTGCCAGTAGTCTGGGGGCTTCCGGCGAGCAGTACTTC. This sequence encodes CASSLGASGEQYF.

Concerning this clonotype itself: This may come from a read error, since a much larger clone is one base off. The V gene is TRBV12-3 or TRBV12-4, the J gene TRBJ2-3; TRBD1 aligns across 7 bases. The CDR3 extends over 13 amino acids. CDR3: CTSSSPTGNTQYF. For the CDR3, the DNA is TGTACCAGCAGTTCCCCGACAGGGAATACGCAGTATTTT.

The chain combines TRBV13 with TRBJ2-3; 8 positions agree with TRBD2. V shed 4 bases, J shed 5 bases, and the junction held 11 bases outside the gene matches. Germline V gene data show CDR1 as PRHDT and CDR2 as FYEKMQ (reference sequence). CDR3 size: 16 residues. The CDR3 DNA is TGTGCCAGCAGCTCCGGACTAGCCGGAGCGGGAGATACGCAGTATTTT. Its protein is CASSSGLAGAGDTQYF.

The V call is TRBV4-1, the J call TRBJ2-7; D is possibly TRBD1 (6 bases). Germline CDR1 and CDR2: MGHRA and YSYEKL. The CDR3 spans 14 residues. The V end lost 4 bases, the J end lost 1 base, and 11 bases lay between the germline ends. CDR3 sequence (DNA): TGCGCCAGCAGCCTTTACAGGGAGTCCTACGAGCAGTACTTC. It translates to CASSLYRESYEQYF.

This clonotype was counted only a few times. The chain is built from TRBV14 and TRBJ1-6; tentatively, D is TRBD1 (6 bases). CDR1 and CDR2 (germline): SGHDN, FVKESK. This CDR3 comprises 14 residues. V was trimmed by 4 bases and J by 6 bases, leaving 10 bases between them. CDR3 in DNA: TGTGCCAGCAGCCGGTCACAGGGTAATTCACCCCTCCACTTT. Translation: CASSRSQGNSPLHF.

The CDR3 spells CASRGGFGYTF. CDR3 in DNA: TGTGCCAGCCGGGGCGGTTTCGGCTACACCTTC. The chain employs TRBV2 and TRBJ1-2; tentatively, D is TRBD1 (5 bases). The V end lost 8 bases, the J end lost 8 bases, and 12 bases lay between the germline ends. There are 11 residues in the CDR3. Germline V gene data show CDR1 as SNHLY and CDR2 as FYNNEI. Variable domain in full (rest from reference TRBV2 and TRBJ1-2): EPEVTQTPSHQVTQMGQEVILRCVPISNHLYFYWYRQILGQKVEFLVSFYNNEISEKSEIFDDQFSVERPDGSNFTLKIRSTKLEDSAMYFCASRGGFGYTFGSGTRLTVV.

In this sample, this clonotype turned up a few times. J is TRBJ2-2 and V is TRBV11-3, with D tentatively TRBD2 (5 bases). V dropped 2 bases and J dropped 2 bases, with 15 bases sitting between them. This CDR3 has 17 amino acids. Germline CDR1 reads SGHNT; CDR2 reads YENEEA. This CDR3 is CASSLSGPEGNTGELFF. CDR3 in DNA: TGTGCCAGCAGCTTAAGCGGTCCTGAGGGCAACACCGGGGAGCTGTTTTTT.

This chain uses TRBV20-1 with TRBJ2-7, with D tentatively TRBD2 (6 bases). The CDR3 consists of 13 residues. With 3 bases removed from V and 2 bases from J, the gap between germline ends came to 11 bases. Germline V gene data show CDR1 as DFQATT and CDR2 as SNEGSKA (reference sequence). CDR3: CSASPGEAYEQYF. The DNA for the CDR3 is TGCAGTGCTAGTCCGGGAGAAGCCTACGAGCAGTACTTC.

V gene TRBV7-9 combines with J gene TRBJ2-1; D tentatively reads TRBD1 or TRBD2 (5 bases each). This CDR3 spans 20 amino acids. With 1 base removed from V and 8 bases from J, the gap between germline ends came to 30 bases. Germline assignment: CDR1 SEHNR and CDR2 FQNEAQ (reference sequence). For the CDR3, the DNA is TGTGCCAGCAGCTTAGTACACGGACACGGGTTAATATCCGGGGCGGATGAGCAGTTCTTC. Translated: CASSLVHGHGLISGADEQFF.